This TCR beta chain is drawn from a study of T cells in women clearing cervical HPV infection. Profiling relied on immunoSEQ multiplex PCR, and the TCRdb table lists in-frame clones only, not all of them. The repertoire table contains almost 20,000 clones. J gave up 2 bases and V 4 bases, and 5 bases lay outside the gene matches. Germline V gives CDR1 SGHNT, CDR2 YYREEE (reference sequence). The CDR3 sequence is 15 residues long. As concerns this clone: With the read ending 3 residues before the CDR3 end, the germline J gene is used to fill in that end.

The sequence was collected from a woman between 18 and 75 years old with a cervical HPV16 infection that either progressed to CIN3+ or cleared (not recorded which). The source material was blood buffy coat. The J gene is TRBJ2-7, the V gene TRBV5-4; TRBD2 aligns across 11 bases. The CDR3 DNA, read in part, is TGTGCCAGCAGCCCCGGGGGACTAGCGGCCTACGAG. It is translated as CASSPGGLAAYE. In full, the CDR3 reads CASSPGGLAAYEQYF.